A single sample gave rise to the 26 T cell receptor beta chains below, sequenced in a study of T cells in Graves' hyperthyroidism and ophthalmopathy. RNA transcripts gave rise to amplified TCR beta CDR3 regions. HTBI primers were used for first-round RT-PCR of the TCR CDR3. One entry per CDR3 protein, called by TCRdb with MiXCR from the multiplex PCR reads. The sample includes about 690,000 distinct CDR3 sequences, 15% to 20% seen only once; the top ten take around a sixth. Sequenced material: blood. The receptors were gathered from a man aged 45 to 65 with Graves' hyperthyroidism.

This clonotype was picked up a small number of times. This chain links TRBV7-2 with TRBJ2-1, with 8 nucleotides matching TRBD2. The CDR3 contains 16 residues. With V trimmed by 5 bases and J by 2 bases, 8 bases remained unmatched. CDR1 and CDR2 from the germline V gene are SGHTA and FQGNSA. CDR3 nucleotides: TGTGCCAGCAGCCGGATGAGCGGGAGTCCCTACAATGAGCAGTTCTTC. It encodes CASSRMSGSPYNEQFF.

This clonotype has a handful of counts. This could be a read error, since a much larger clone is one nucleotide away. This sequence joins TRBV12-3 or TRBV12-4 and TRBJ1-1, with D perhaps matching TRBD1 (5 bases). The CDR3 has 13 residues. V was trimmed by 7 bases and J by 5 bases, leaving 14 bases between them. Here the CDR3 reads CASTIEGKTEAFF. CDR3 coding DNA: TGTGCCAGCACCATCGAGGGGAAAACTGAAGCTTTCTTT.

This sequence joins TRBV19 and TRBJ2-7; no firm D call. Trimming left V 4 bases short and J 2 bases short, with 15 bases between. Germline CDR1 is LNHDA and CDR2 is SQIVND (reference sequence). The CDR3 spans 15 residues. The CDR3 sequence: CASSNKVVIPYEQYF. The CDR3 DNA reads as TGTGCCAGTAGTAATAAAGTGGTTATTCCCTACGAGCAGTACTTC. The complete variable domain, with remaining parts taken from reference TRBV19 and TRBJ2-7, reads DGGITQSPKYLFRKEGQNVTLSCEQNLNHDAMYWYRQDPGQGLRLIYYSQIVNDFQKGDIAEGYSVSREKKESFPLTVTSAQKNPTAFYLCASSNKVVIPYEQYFGPGTRLTVT.

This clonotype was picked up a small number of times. The CDR3 sequence is CATQTGRGDSPLHF. CDR3 sequence (DNA): TGTGCCACCCAGACAGGGAGAGGCGATTCACCCCTCCACTTT. V is TRBV19 and J is TRBJ1-6, with 7 bases aligning to TRBD1. Germline trimming cut 10 bases from V and 8 bases from J; bases unmatched to any gene: 11. The CDR3 runs 14 residues. Germline-derived CDR1 and CDR2 are LNHDA and SQIVND (reference sequence).

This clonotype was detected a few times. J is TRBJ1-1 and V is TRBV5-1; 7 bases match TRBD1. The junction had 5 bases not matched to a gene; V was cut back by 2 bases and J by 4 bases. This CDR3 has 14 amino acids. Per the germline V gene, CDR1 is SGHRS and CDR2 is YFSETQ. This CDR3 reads CASSFTTGSTEAFF. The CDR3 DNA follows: TGCGCCAGCAGCTTTACGACAGGGAGCACTGAAGCTTTCTTT.

The CDR3 here is CASSLEGGVTTDTQYF. The CDR3 DNA reads as TGTGCCAGCAGCTTGGAAGGGGGGGTTACCACAGATACGCAGTATTTT. The rearrangement joins TRBV5-5 to TRBJ2-3; possibly TRBD2 for D (7 bases). Germline V gives CDR1 SGHKS, CDR2 YYEKEE (reference sequence). V lost 0 bases and J lost 2, with 13 bases in between. CDR3 length: 16 residues.

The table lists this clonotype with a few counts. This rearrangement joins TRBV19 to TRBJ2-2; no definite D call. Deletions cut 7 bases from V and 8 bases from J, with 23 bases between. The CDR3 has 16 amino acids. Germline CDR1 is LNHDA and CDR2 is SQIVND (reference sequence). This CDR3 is CASKPIVHSTAGELFF. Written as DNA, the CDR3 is TGTGCCAGTAAACCAATCGTACACTCGACCGCGGGGGAGCTGTTTTTT.

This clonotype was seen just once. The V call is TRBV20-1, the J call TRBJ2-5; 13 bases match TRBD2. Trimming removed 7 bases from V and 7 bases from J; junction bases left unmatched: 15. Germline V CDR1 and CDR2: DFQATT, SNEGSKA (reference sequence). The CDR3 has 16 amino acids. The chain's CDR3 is CSVGLTSGRGYGTQYF. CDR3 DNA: TGCAGTGTAGGGCTTACTAGCGGGAGGGGATATGGGACCCAGTACTTC.

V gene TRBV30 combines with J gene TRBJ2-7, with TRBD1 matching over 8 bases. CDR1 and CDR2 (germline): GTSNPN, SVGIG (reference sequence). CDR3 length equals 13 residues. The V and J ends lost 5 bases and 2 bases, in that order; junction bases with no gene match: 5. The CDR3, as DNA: TGTGCCTGGGACCGGACAGGGACCTACGAGCAGTACTTC. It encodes CAWDRTGTYEQYF. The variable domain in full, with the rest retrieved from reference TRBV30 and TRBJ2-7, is SQTIHQWPATLVQPVGSPLSLECTVEGTSNPNLYWYRQAAGRGLQLLFYSVGIGQISSEVPQNLSASRPQDRQFILSSKKLLLSDSGFYLCAWDRTGTYEQYFGPGTRLTVT.

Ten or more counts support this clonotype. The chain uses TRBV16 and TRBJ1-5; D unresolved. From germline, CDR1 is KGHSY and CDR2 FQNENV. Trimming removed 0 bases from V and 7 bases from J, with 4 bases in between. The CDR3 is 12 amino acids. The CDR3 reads CASSQSGQPQHF. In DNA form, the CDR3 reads TGTGCCAGCAGCCAATCTGGGCAGCCCCAGCATTTT.

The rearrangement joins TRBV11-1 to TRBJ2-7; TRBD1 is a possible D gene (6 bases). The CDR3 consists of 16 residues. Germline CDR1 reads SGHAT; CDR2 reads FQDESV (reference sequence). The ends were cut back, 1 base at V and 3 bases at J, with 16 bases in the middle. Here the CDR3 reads CASSLVTGQNLYEQYF. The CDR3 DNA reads TGTGCCAGCAGCTTAGTAACAGGACAGAACCTCTACGAGCAGTACTTC.

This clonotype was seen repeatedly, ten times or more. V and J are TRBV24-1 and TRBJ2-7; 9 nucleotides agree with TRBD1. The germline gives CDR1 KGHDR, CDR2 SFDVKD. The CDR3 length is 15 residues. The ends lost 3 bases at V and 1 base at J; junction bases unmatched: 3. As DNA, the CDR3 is TGTGCCACCAGTGATCCGGGACAGGGTTCCTACGAGCAGTACTTC. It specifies CATSDPGQGSYEQYF.

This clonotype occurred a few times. In DNA form, the CDR3 reads TGCGCCAGCAGCCCCCGAGGCATCCAGGGAACGGCCGGGGAGCTGTTTTTT. Its protein product is CASSPRGIQGTAGELFF. V usage is TRBV5-1 and J usage is TRBJ2-2; D is perhaps TRBD1 (5 bases). V lost 4 bases, J lost 6 bases, and 22 bases lay in between. The CDR3 length is 17 residues. Germline CDR1 is SGHRS and CDR2 is YFSETQ. Looking up the rest from reference TRBV5-1 and TRBJ2-2 gives the full variable domain: KAGVTQTPRYLIKTRGQQVTLSCSPISGHRSVSWYQQTPGQGLQFLFEYFSETQRNKGNFPGRFSGRQFSNSRSEMNVSTLELGDSALYLCASSPRGIQGTAGELFFGEGSRLTVL.

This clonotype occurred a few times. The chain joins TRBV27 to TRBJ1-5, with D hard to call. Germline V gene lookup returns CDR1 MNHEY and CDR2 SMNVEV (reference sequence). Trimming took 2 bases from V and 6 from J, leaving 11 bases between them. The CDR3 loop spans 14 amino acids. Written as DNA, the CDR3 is TGTGCCAGCAGTTTAGGCGGTGGTTTTCAGCCCCAGCATTTT. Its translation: CASSLGGGFQPQHF.

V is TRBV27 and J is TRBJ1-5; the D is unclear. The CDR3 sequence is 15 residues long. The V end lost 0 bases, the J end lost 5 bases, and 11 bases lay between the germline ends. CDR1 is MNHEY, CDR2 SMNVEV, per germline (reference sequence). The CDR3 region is CASSLSFPTYQPQHF. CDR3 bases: TGTGCCAGCAGTTTATCGTTCCCGACCTATCAGCCCCAGCATTTT.

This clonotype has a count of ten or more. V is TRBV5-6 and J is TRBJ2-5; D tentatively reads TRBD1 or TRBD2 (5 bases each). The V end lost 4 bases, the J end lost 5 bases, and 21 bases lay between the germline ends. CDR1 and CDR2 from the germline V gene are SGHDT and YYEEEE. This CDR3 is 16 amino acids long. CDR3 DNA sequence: TGTGCCAGCAGCGTAGTTGGGGGAGAGGGAAGGGAGACCCAGTACTTC. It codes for CASSVVGGEGRETQYF.

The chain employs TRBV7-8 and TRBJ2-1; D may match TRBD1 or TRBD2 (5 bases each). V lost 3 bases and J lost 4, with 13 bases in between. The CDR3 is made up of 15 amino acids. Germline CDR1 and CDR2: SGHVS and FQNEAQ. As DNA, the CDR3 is TGTGCCAGCAGCTTGGTGAGGGACCGATACAATGAGCAGTTCTTC. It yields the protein CASSLVRDRYNEQFF.

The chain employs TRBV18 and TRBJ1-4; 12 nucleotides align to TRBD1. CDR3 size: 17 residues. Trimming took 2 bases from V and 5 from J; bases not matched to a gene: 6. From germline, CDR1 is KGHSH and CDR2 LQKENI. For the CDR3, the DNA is TGTGCCAGCTCACCATTACCGGGACAGGGGGCAAATGAAAAACTGTTTTTT. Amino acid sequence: CASSPLPGQGANEKLFF.

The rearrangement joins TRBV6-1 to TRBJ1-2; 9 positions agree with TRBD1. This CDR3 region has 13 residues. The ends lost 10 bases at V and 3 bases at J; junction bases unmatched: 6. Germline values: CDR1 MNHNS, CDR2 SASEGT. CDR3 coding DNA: TGTGCCACCCGGGACAGGGAGGACTATGGCTACACCTTC. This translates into CATRDREDYGYTF.

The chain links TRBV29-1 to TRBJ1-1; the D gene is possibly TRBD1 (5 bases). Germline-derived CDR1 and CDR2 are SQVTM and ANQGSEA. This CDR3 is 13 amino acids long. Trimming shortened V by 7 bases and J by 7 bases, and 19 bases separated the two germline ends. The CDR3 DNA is TGCAGCGCCCTGGACCGGGGCCGCCGTGAAGCTTTCTTT. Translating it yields CSALDRGRREAFF.

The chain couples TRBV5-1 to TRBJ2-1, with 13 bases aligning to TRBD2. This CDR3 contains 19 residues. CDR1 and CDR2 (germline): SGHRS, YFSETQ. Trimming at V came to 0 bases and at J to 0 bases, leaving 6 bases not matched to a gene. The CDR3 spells CASSLAGLAGRGSYNEQFF. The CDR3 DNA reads TGCGCCAGCAGCTTGGCGGGACTAGCGGGAAGAGGCTCCTACAATGAGCAGTTCTTC. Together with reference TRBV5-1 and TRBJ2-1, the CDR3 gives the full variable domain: KAGVTQTPRYLIKTRGQQVTLSCSPISGHRSVSWYQQTPGQGLQFLFEYFSETQRNKGNFPGRFSGRQFSNSRSEMNVSTLELGDSALYLCASSLAGLAGRGSYNEQFFGPGTRLTVL.

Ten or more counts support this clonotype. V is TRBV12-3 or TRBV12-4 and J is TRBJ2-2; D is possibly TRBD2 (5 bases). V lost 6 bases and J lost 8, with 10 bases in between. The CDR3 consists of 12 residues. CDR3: CASSLRAGELFF. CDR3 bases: TGTGCCAGCAGCTTGAGGGCAGGGGAGCTGTTTTTT.

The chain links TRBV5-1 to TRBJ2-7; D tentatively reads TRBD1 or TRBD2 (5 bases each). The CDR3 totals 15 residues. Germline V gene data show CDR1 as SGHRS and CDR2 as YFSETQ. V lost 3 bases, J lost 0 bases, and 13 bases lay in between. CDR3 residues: CASSSGTRNSYEQYF. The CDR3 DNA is TGCGCCAGCAGCTCTGGGACGCGCAACTCCTACGAGCAGTACTTC. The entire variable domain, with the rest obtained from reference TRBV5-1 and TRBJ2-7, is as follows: KAGVTQTPRYLIKTRGQQVTLSCSPISGHRSVSWYQQTPGQGLQFLFEYFSETQRNKGNFPGRFSGRQFSNSRSEMNVSTLELGDSALYLCASSSGTRNSYEQYFGPGTRLTVT.

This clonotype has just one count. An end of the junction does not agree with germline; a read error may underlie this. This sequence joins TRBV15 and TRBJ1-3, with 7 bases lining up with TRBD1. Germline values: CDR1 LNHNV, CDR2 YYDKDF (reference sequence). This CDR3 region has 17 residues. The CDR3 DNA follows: TGTGCCGCCAGCAGGGGACAGCCATTCTTCTCTGGAAACACCATATATTTT. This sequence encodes CAASRGQPFFSGNTIYF. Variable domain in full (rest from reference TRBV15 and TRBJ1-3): DAMVIQNPRYQVTQFGKPVTLSCSQTLNHNVMYWYQQKSSQAPKLLFHYYDKDFNNEADTPDNFQSRRPNTSFCFLDIRSPGLGDTAMYLCAASRGQPFFSGNTIYFGEGSWLTVV.

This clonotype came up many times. CDR3 DNA sequence: TGTGCCAGCAGTCCATCAGGGACAACCACTGAAGCTTTCTTT. Translating it yields CASSPSGTTTEAFF. The chain links TRBV12-3 or TRBV12-4 to TRBJ1-1, with a possible D match to TRBD1 (6 bases). This CDR3 is 14 amino acids long. Trimming removed 5 bases from V and 4 bases from J, with 14 bases in between.

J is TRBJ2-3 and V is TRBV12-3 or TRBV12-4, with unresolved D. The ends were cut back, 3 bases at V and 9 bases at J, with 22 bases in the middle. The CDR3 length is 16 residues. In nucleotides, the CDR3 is TGTGCCAGCAGTTTGAAGCTCTCCCGACTGACGGAAACGCAGTATTTT. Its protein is CASSLKLSRLTETQYF.